The 23 T cell receptor beta chains below come from one sample, sequenced in a study of T cell clones after liver transplantation (dated by TCRdb to about 2019). The sample's time point, from its label and the paper: pre-transplant. The protocol used for the library was the immunoSEQ multiplex PCR assay. TCRdb limited this immuneACCESS table to in-frame rearrangements with V and J called. A share of clones is missing; checked studies link under half to unresolved V genes, and the rest is unexplained. Present in this sample are tens of thousands of clones, 70% to 80% of which were seen just once. 15% of the sample goes to the ten largest clones. The source material was CD4+ T cells from blood, sampled before liver transplant. These receptors originate from a human donor who received a liver transplant.

The V gene is TRBV6-4, the J gene TRBJ1-5; no clear D gene. The CDR3 is made up of 13 amino acids. V was cut by 3 bases and J by 7 bases, with 10 bases left in between. Germline assignment: CDR1 MRHNA and CDR2 SNTAGT. CDR3 residues: CASSESGKQPQHF. The CDR3 DNA reads as TGTGCCAGCAGTGAATCGGGGAAACAGCCCCAGCATTTT.

The sample holds a few counts of this clone. V is TRBV9 and J is TRBJ2-3; D is uncertain. The V end lost 0 bases, the J end lost 7 bases, and 9 bases lay between the germline ends. The CDR3 extends over 13 amino acids. CDR1 is SGDLS and CDR2 is YYNGEE in the germline V gene. CDR3 bases: TGTGCCAGCAGCGTAGCCTACGTAAATACGCAGTATTTT. Its protein product is CASSVAYVNTQYF. Supplemented by reference TRBV9 and TRBJ2-3, the full variable domain reads DSGVTQTPKHLITATGQRVTLRCSPRSGDLSVYWYQQSLDQGLQFLIQYYNGEERAKGNILERFSAQQFPDLHSELNLSSLELGDSALYFCASSVAYVNTQYFGPGTRLTVL.

V is TRBV19 and J is TRBJ2-1, with D possibly matching TRBD2 (6 bases). The V and J ends lost 6 bases and 3 bases respectively, with 12 bases between them. The CDR3 totals 14 residues. The germline gives CDR1 LNHDA, CDR2 SQIVND (reference sequence). This CDR3 is CASRGLADYNEQFF. DNA for the CDR3: TGTGCCAGTAGGGGACTGGCGGACTACAATGAGCAGTTCTTC.

This clone has at least ten counts. The genes are TRBV11-2 and TRBJ1-6; the D is unclear. Trimming shortened V by 5 bases and J by 6 bases, and 14 bases separated the two germline ends. Germline CDR1 reads SGHAT; CDR2 reads FQNNGV. The CDR3 totals 15 residues. CDR3 in amino acids: CASSPMSGSNSPLHF. The CDR3 coding sequence is TGTGCCAGCAGCCCCATGTCGGGTTCTAATTCACCCCTCCACTTT.

CDR3 residues: CASSTTIGDEQFF. The CDR3 nucleotides read TGTGCCAGCAGCACGACAATAGGGGATGAGCAGTTCTTC. The gene calls are TRBV7-9 and TRBJ2-1; possible D gene TRBD1, 5 bases. Per germline, CDR1 SEHNR and CDR2 FQNEAQ (reference sequence). There are 13 residues in the CDR3. With 5 bases removed from V and 8 bases from J, the gap between germline ends came to 13 bases.

The V and J genes are TRBV14 and TRBJ2-3; 8 positions agree with TRBD1. Per the germline V gene, CDR1 is SGHDN and CDR2 is FVKESK. The CDR3 is made up of 16 amino acids. The V segment lost 4 bases and the J segment 1 base; nucleotides outside the gene matches: 7. The CDR3 bases are TGTGCCAGCAGCCGTGGACAGGGACCTGGCACAGATACGCAGTATTTT. Translation: CASSRGQGPGTDTQYF.

CDR3 nucleotide sequence: TGTGCCAGCGTGATCGGGACTAGCCTAAACAATGAGCAGTTCTTC. Protein sequence: CASVIGTSLNNEQFF. V and J are TRBV6-6 and TRBJ2-1; 9 bases line up with TRBD2. The CDR3 is made up of 15 amino acids. With V trimmed by 8 bases and J by 5 bases, 10 bases remained unmatched. CDR1 and CDR2 from the germline V gene are MNHNY and SVGAGI (reference sequence).

This clone showed up just a few times. The J gene is TRBJ2-3, the V gene TRBV18, with D possibly matching TRBD2 (5 bases). The CDR3 is 13 residues long. V lost 6 bases to trimming and J lost 3 bases, with 10 bases between them. Germline CDR1 reads KGHSH; CDR2 reads LQKENI. In nucleotides, the CDR3 is TGTGCCAGCTCGTCGGACTGGACAGATACGCAGTATTTT. Its translation is CASSSDWTDTQYF.

The chain combines TRBV6-1 with TRBJ1-2; 7 bases align to TRBD1. Unmatched junction bases numbered 0, after V lost 1 base and J lost 4 bases. This CDR3 has 13 residues. Germline CDR1 and CDR2: MNHNS and SASEGT. The CDR3: CASSEGDSYGYTF. CDR3 DNA sequence: TGTGCCAGCAGTGAAGGGGACAGCTATGGCTACACCTTC.

The chain is built from TRBV2 and TRBJ2-3; TRBD1 is a possible D gene (6 bases). The V gene's germline CDR1 is SNHLY and CDR2 FYNNEI. The CDR3 is made up of 15 amino acids. Trimming shortened V by 8 bases and J by 2 bases, and 17 bases separated the two germline ends. Here the CDR3 reads CASLRGRGITDTQYF. The CDR3 DNA reads as TGTGCCAGCCTAAGAGGCAGGGGAATCACAGATACGCAGTATTTT.

This chain connects TRBV19 to TRBJ1-1; the D is unclear. The germline V gene has CDR1 LNHDA and CDR2 SQIVND (reference sequence). There are 12 residues in the CDR3. V lost 2 bases and J 8 bases, leaving 9 bases between the germline ends. The CDR3 sequence is CASSISAGEAFF. The CDR3 DNA reads TGTGCCAGTAGTATATCAGCGGGAGAAGCTTTCTTT.

This clone was observed a few times. V is TRBV30 and J is TRBJ2-3; D perhaps matches TRBD1 (6 bases). The germline V gene encodes CDR1 GTSNPN and CDR2 SVGIG (reference sequence). V was pared by 4 bases and J by 0 bases, with 14 bases between. The CDR3 sequence is 15 residues long. CDR3 protein: CAWKKPGTSTDTQYF. For the CDR3, the DNA is TGTGCCTGGAAAAAACCAGGGACAAGCACAGATACGCAGTATTTT.

This sequence joins TRBV6-5 and TRBJ1-2; the match to TRBD1 covers 7 bases. The CDR3 runs 14 residues. V gave up 5 bases and J gave up 4 bases; unmatched junction bases: 7. From germline, CDR1 is MNHEY and CDR2 SVGAGI. The DNA for the CDR3 is TGTGCCAGCAGTCTTTTGACAGGGCGCTATGGCTACACCTTC. It encodes CASSLLTGRYGYTF.

This clone appeared once. The genes are TRBV18 and TRBJ2-2; 10 bases are a match to TRBD2. V shed 3 bases and J 5 bases; nucleotides not matched to a gene: 6. Germline CDR1 reads KGHSH; CDR2 reads LQKENI. This CDR3 is 16 amino acids long. In DNA form, the CDR3 reads TGTGCCAGCTCACCCCCAGCGGGGGGGAGAACCGGGGAGCTGTTTTTT. It yields the protein CASSPPAGGRTGELFF.

The chain joins TRBV7-6 to TRBJ1-1, with D perhaps TRBD1 (5 bases). V was clipped by 3 bases and J by 0 bases, with 8 bases between them. The CDR3 totals 14 residues. Germline CDR1 and CDR2: SGHVS and FNYEAQ. CDR3 bases: TGTGCCAGCAGCTTTCGGGGGGTGAACACTGAAGCTTTCTTT. It translates to CASSFRGVNTEAFF.

The chain has TRBV7-2 and TRBJ1-5; tentative D call: TRBD1 (6 bases). Trimming took 5 bases from V and 3 from J, leaving 8 bases between them. Germline CDR1 reads SGHTA; CDR2 reads FQGNSA. This CDR3 contains 13 residues. CDR3 nucleotides: TGTGCCAGCAGCGGACAGTTCAATCAGCCCCAGCATTTT. It yields the protein CASSGQFNQPQHF. Complete variable domain (other parts from reference TRBV7-2 and TRBJ1-5): GAGVSQSPSNKVTEKGKDVELRCDPISGHTALYWYRQSLGQGLEFLIYFQGNSAPDKSGLPSDRFSAERTGGSVSTLTIQRTQQEDSAVYLCASSGQFNQPQHFGDGTRLSIL.

The chain's CDR3 is CASSFTLGQGTYEQYF. CDR3 bases: TGTGCCAGCAGCTTCACATTAGGACAGGGCACCTACGAGCAGTACTTC. The rearrangement joins TRBV7-8 to TRBJ2-7, with 8 bases lining up with TRBD1. This CDR3 has 16 amino acids. Germline CDR1 reads SGHVS; CDR2 reads FQNEAQ. The ends lost 3 bases at V and 2 bases at J; junction bases unmatched: 9.

The rearrangement uses TRBV14 and TRBJ2-3; 10 bases match TRBD2. Germline-derived CDR1 and CDR2 are SGHDN and FVKESK. V lost 4 bases, J lost 2 bases, and 6 bases stayed unmatched. This CDR3 contains 16 residues. The CDR3 sequence: CASSRVAGGYTDTQYF. The CDR3, as DNA: TGTGCCAGCAGCCGAGTAGCGGGGGGCTACACAGATACGCAGTATTTT.

The gene calls are TRBV5-4 and TRBJ1-6; D is uncertain. The ends were cut back, 2 bases at V and 6 bases at J, with 12 bases in the middle. CDR3 length equals 15 residues. Per germline, CDR1 SGHNT and CDR2 YYREEE (reference sequence). CDR3 region: CASSLAVTRNSPLHF. CDR3 nucleotide sequence: TGTGCCAGCAGCTTAGCGGTAACCCGTAATTCACCCCTCCACTTT.

This clone has at least ten counts. The V gene is TRBV30, the J gene TRBJ2-4; TRBD1 matches 8 bases. Germline CDR1 reads GTSNPN; CDR2 reads SVGIG (reference sequence). CDR3 length equals 16 residues. Losses at the gene ends were 4 bases for V and 3 bases for J; bases not matched to a gene: 11. CDR3 protein: CAWIQTDRGGKNIQYF. Written as DNA, the CDR3 is TGTGCCTGGATCCAGACTGACAGGGGTGGCAAAAACATTCAGTACTTC.

This clone has a single count. The V call is TRBV30, the J call TRBJ1-1; D may be TRBD1 (5 bases). The V and J ends lost 1 base and 1 base respectively, with 10 bases between them. The CDR3 consists of 14 residues. The germline V gene has CDR1 GTSNPN and CDR2 SVGIG (reference sequence). This CDR3 reads CAWSAPDRNTEAFF. As DNA, the CDR3 is TGTGCCTGGAGTGCCCCTGACAGGAACACTGAAGCTTTCTTT. Full variable domain (missing parts from reference TRBV30 and TRBJ1-1): SQTIHQWPATLVQPVGSPLSLECTVEGTSNPNLYWYRQAAGRGLQLLFYSVGIGQISSEVPQNLSASRPQDRQFILSSKKLLLSDSGFYLCAWSAPDRNTEAFFGQGTRLTVV.

This chain joins TRBV6-1 and TRBJ1-6; 8 nucleotides line up with TRBD1. Trimming at V came to 1 base and at J to 8 bases, leaving 10 bases not matched to a gene. The CDR3 length is 17 residues. The germline CDR1 and CDR2 sequences are MNHNS and SASEGT. The CDR3, as DNA: TGTGCCAGCAGTGAAGTTTGGATTGGACAGGGAGATTCACCCCTCCACTTT. Its translation: CASSEVWIGQGDSPLHF.

DNA for the CDR3: TGTGCCAGCAGCATACGGGACAGGGAGGGAGAGCAGTACTTC. Protein sequence: CASSIRDREGEQYF. The chain is built from TRBV7-6 and TRBJ2-7, with TRBD1 matching 9 bases. The CDR3 covers 14 residues. The trim removed 5 bases at V and 7 bases at J, leaving 9 bases unmatched. The V gene's germline CDR1 is SGHVS and CDR2 FNYEAQ. Together with reference TRBV7-6 and TRBJ2-7, the CDR3 gives the full variable domain: GAGVSQSPRYKVTKRGQDVALRCDPISGHVSLYWYRQALGQGPEFLTYFNYEAQQDKSGLPNDRFSAERPEGSISTLTIQRTEQRDSAMYRCASSIRDREGEQYFGPGTRLTVT.